This T cell receptor (beta chain) is from a study of response to subunit inactivated influenza vaccine. The table lists this clonotype with a few counts. The antigen remains unidentified. Whole-study findings and limits: The authors suggested that few new T cells are recruited per seasonal influenza vaccination.

In TCRdb, the RT-PCR reads were re-called with MiXCR into one record per CDR3 protein. The table records 650,000 to 800,000 distinct CDR3 sequences, about 18% of them present only once. Germline V gene lookup returns CDR1 MNHEY and CDR2 SVGEGT. This CDR3 is 15 amino acids long. Trimming shortened V by 6 bases and J by 1 base, and 16 bases separated the two germline ends. Material: PBMCs from blood, obtained roughly 5 days after vaccination. This TCR was recovered from a man aged 45-60 years who received an inactivated influenza vaccine. The chain links TRBV6-2 or TRBV6-3 to TRBJ2-7; D may be TRBD1 (5 bases). Written as DNA, the CDR3 is TGTGCCAGCAGAGAGAGTGGGGCCTCGTCCTACGAGCAGTACTTC. Translated: CASRESGASSYEQYF.